The rows below give T cell receptor beta chains drawn from one sample of a study of cytomegalovirus exposure and HLA in healthy donors. Only in-frame clones appear in the TCRdb table, and some are missing; sequencing was by immunoSEQ multiplex PCR. The table lists roughly 120,000 clones. Sequenced input: PBMCs. The receptors shown here come from a man aged 40-55 years in good health and CMV-seronegative. Both conserved end residues are part of each CDR3. The D gene is left open where the match is weak.

v_call: TRBV6-5
d_call: TRBD1
j_call: TRBJ2-7
cdr3_nt: TGTGCCAGCATCAGACAGGGGGGCTACGAGCAGTACTTC
cdr3_aa: CASIRQGGYEQYF

v_call: TRBV30
d_call: TRBD2
j_call: TRBJ2-5
cdr3_nt: TGTGCCTGGAGTGGGACTAGCGTTCAAGAGACCCAGTACTTC
cdr3_aa: CAWSGTSVQETQYF

v_call: TRBV25-1
d_call: .
j_call: TRBJ2-5
cdr3_nt: TGTGCCAGCACAGGGGTCAGGGGATGGGAGACCCAGTACTTC
cdr3_aa: CASTGVRGWETQYF

v_call: TRBV25-1
d_call: TRBD1
j_call: TRBJ1-5
cdr3_nt: TGTGCCAGCAGTGAAAGGGGGCGGAATCAGCCCCAGCATTTT
cdr3_aa: CASSERGRNQPQHF

v_call: TRBV5-1
d_call: TRBD1
j_call: TRBJ1-2
cdr3_nt: TGCGCCAGCAGCTGGGGGGACAGTTCTAACTATGGCTACACCTTC
cdr3_aa: CASSWGDSSNYGYTF

v_call: TRBV7-9
d_call: .
j_call: TRBJ1-5
cdr3_nt: TGTGCCAGCTCCCAGGCCAATCAGCCCCAGCATTTT
cdr3_aa: CASSQANQPQHF

v_call: TRBV11-3
d_call: .
j_call: TRBJ2-1
cdr3_nt: TGTGCCAGCAGCGCAGCCCCTACGGGATACAATGAGCAGTTCTTC
cdr3_aa: CASSAAPTGYNEQFF

v_call: TRBV28
d_call: TRBD1
j_call: TRBJ1-5
cdr3_nt: TGTGCCAGCAGCCGCCCCCACCGGGACAGGGGGCAGCGCAATCAGCCCCAGCATTTT
cdr3_aa: CASSRPHRDRGQRNQPQHF

v_call: TRBV7-8
d_call: TRBD2
j_call: TRBJ2-7
cdr3_nt: TGTGCCAGCAGCTTAGTGGGACTAATTTCGCTCGAGCAGTACTTC
cdr3_aa: CASSLVGLISLEQYF

v_call: TRBV7-9
d_call: TRBD2
j_call: TRBJ2-2
cdr3_nt: TGTGCCAGCAGCTCACTAGCGGGAGCCTTCGGGGAGCTGTTTTTT
cdr3_aa: CASSSLAGAFGELFF

v_call: TRBV11-2
d_call: TRBD1
j_call: TRBJ1-5
cdr3_nt: TGTGCCAGCAGCCTGACAGGGCTGAGCAATCAGCCCCAGCATTTT
cdr3_aa: CASSLTGLSNQPQHF

v_call: TRBV28
d_call: TRBD2
j_call: TRBJ2-6
cdr3_nt: TGTGCCAGCAGCTCCCCAAGGGTAGCGGGTGGGTCTGGGGCCAACGTCCTGACTTTC
cdr3_aa: CASSSPRVAGGSGANVLTF

v_call: TRBV2
d_call: .
j_call: TRBJ2-5
cdr3_nt: TGTGCCAGCAGTGGACGGGTACAAGAGACCCAGTACTTC
cdr3_aa: CASSGRVQETQYF

v_call: TRBV6-5
d_call: .
j_call: TRBJ2-1
cdr3_nt: TGTGCCAGCAGTTACCCACCGGGAGAGTTCTTC
cdr3_aa: CASSYPPGEFF

v_call: TRBV2
d_call: .
j_call: TRBJ2-2
cdr3_nt: TGTGCCAGCAAGAGGTTGGACACCGGGGAGCTGTTTTTT
cdr3_aa: CASKRLDTGELFF

v_call: TRBV4-1
d_call: .
j_call: TRBJ2-2
cdr3_nt: TGCGCCAGCAGCCCTAAGGGAGGGGGGACCTTCTCCGGGGAGCTGTTTTTT
cdr3_aa: CASSPKGGGTFSGELFF

v_call: TRBV6-5
d_call: TRBD2
j_call: TRBJ2-7
cdr3_nt: TGTACAAACGGGAGGGGGGACGAGCAGTACTTC
cdr3_aa: CTNGRGDEQYF

v_call: TRBV5-1
d_call: .
j_call: TRBJ2-5
cdr3_nt: TGCGCCAGCAGCCCTACCCGAGGGATCCAAGAGACCCAGTACTTC
cdr3_aa: CASSPTRGIQETQYF

v_call: TRBV5-1
d_call: TRBD2
j_call: TRBJ2-5
cdr3_nt: TGCGCCAGCGCCCGGGGGACTAGCGTACAAGAGACCCAGTACTTC
cdr3_aa: CASARGTSVQETQYF

v_call: TRBV5-1
d_call: .
j_call: TRBJ2-7
cdr3_nt: TGCGCCAGCAGCTTGGGAGTCTCATCCTACGAGCAGTACTTC
cdr3_aa: CASSLGVSSYEQYF

v_call: TRBV2
d_call: .
j_call: TRBJ1-5
cdr3_nt: TGTGCCAGCAAAACAGGGAAAGGGCCCCAGCATTTT
cdr3_aa: CASKTGKGPQHF

v_call: TRBV13
d_call: .
j_call: TRBJ2-1
cdr3_nt: TGTGCCAGCAGCTTACGGGATGGGGGGACTGACTACAATGAGCAGTTCTTC
cdr3_aa: CASSLRDGGTDYNEQFF

v_call: TRBV9
d_call: .
j_call: TRBJ2-1
cdr3_nt: TGTGCCAGCAGCGTATTCAGCGGGCACAATGAGCAGTTCTTC
cdr3_aa: CASSVFSGHNEQFF

v_call: TRBV7-7
d_call: .
j_call: TRBJ2-5
cdr3_nt: TGTGCTAGCAGCTTAAGAGAGGATGAGACCCAGTACTTC
cdr3_aa: CASSLREDETQYF

v_call: TRBV6-6
d_call: TRBD2
j_call: TRBJ2-7
cdr3_nt: TGTGCCGTAGCCTATAGCGGGAGGACCTACGAGCAGTACTTC
cdr3_aa: CAVAYSGRTYEQYF